The 22 T cell receptor beta chains presented below share a single source sample, sequenced in a study of T cells in Graves' hyperthyroidism and ophthalmopathy. Researchers amplified the TCR beta CDR3 regions from RNA transcripts. The HTBI set primed first-round TCR CDR3 RT-PCR. TCRdb itself ran the multiplex PCR reads through MiXCR, one entry per CDR3 protein. The sample shows some 560,000 distinct CDR3 sequences, approximately 14% of them seen only once. Sequencing input: blood. The receptors derive from a woman aged 25 to 39 with Graves' hyperthyroidism.

In this sample, this clonotype turned up many times. This chain joins TRBV3-1 and TRBJ2-5; D may be TRBD1 (6 bases). Germline V gene data show CDR1 as LGHDT and CDR2 as YNNKEL (reference sequence). CDR3 length: 17 amino acids. Trimming left V 0 bases short and J 0 bases short, with 14 bases between. In nucleotides, the CDR3 is TGTGCCAGCAGCCAAGATCGAGGGGGACACTACCAAGAGACCCAGTACTTC. It yields the protein CASSQDRGGHYQETQYF.

This clonotype was counted only a few times. The rearrangement uses TRBV24-1 and TRBJ2-7, with 8 bases matching TRBD2. CDR3 length: 11 residues. Germline V gene sequence: CDR1 KGHDR, CDR2 SFDVKD. V was pared by 11 bases and J by 5 bases, with 4 bases of the junction left unmatched. The CDR3 nucleotides are TGTGCCAGCGGGACTAGTGACGAGCAGTACTTC. Amino acid sequence: CASGTSDEQYF.

This clonotype has ten or more counts. The rearrangement links TRBV11-3 to TRBJ2-3; possibly TRBD1 for D (7 bases). The CDR3 length is 15 residues. Between the trimmed V and J ends, which lost 4 bases and 3 bases, there was a span of 14 bases. The germline V gene encodes CDR1 SGHNT and CDR2 YENEEA. The CDR3 DNA follows: TGTGCCAGCAGCTCCCGACAGGGAGGTACAGATACGCAGTATTTT. It is translated as CASSSRQGGTDTQYF.

In regard to this clonotype: The junction does not match germline at one end; this may be a read error. The chain carries TRBV12-3 or TRBV12-4 and TRBJ2-3, with D perhaps matching TRBD2 (5 bases). The CDR3 totals 15 residues. CDR3 DNA sequence: TGTGCCATCAGTTTACCGGGAAGGGGCACAGATACGCAGTATTTT. This codes for CAISLPGRGTDTQYF.

The chain recombines TRBV4-1 with TRBJ2-7; D call uncertain. CDR1 and CDR2 from the germline V gene are MGHRA and YSYEKL. The CDR3 is 15 amino acids. V dropped 1 base and J dropped 1 base, with 11 bases sitting between them. CDR3 in amino acids: CASSQVLSISYEQYF. The CDR3 DNA reads TGCGCCAGCAGCCAAGTTCTCAGTATATCCTACGAGCAGTACTTC.

This clonotype has only a few counts. The gene calls are TRBV6-6 and TRBJ1-2; tentative D call: TRBD1 (5 bases). The V end lost 0 bases, the J end lost 2 bases, and 10 bases lay between the germline ends. The CDR3 loop spans 15 amino acids. In germline, CDR1 is MNHNY, CDR2 SVGAGI (reference sequence). CDR3 DNA: TGTGCCAGCAGTTACTCTCGGGACCAAAACTATGGCTACACCTTC. Amino acids: CASSYSRDQNYGYTF.

This chain links TRBV7-9 with TRBJ1-2; D is ambiguous. CDR3 length: 14 amino acids. CDR1 is SEHNR, CDR2 FQNEAQ, per germline (reference sequence). The ends were cut back, 2 bases at V and 4 bases at J, with 11 bases in the middle. DNA for the CDR3: TGTGCCAGCAGCTTACTGTTGGGAGGCTATGGCTACACCTTC. Amino acid sequence: CASSLLLGGYGYTF.

The sample holds a few counts of this clonotype. The DNA of the CDR3 is TGTGCCAGCCGCGGACAGGGAGGTTACAATGAGCAGTTCTTC. Translation gives CASRGQGGYNEQFF. The rearrangement uses TRBV27 and TRBJ2-1; TRBD1 matches 8 bases. The CDR3 has 14 amino acids. V lost 8 bases, J lost 4 bases, and 7 bases stayed unmatched. Germline assignment: CDR1 MNHEY and CDR2 SMNVEV (reference sequence).

This clonotype was recorded many times. The rearrangement links TRBV15 to TRBJ2-5, with 7 bases identical to TRBD2. The CDR3 loop spans 12 amino acids. Per the germline V gene, CDR1 is LNHNV and CDR2 is YYDKDF (reference sequence). The trim removed 5 bases at V and 11 bases at J, leaving 8 bases unmatched. CDR3 sequence reads: CATSPGGGGQYF. The CDR3, as DNA: TGTGCCACCAGCCCAGGAGGCGGGGGACAGTACTTC.

In this sample, this clonotype turned up many times. CDR3 amino acids: CSARSGGVLETQYF. The CDR3 coding sequence is TGCAGTGCTAGAAGCGGGGGGGTACTAGAGACCCAGTACTTC. The genes are TRBV20-1 and TRBJ2-5, with 10 bases identical to TRBD2. The junction had 4 bases not matched to a gene; V was cut back by 2 bases and J by 4 bases. Germline V gives CDR1 DFQATT, CDR2 SNEGSKA (reference sequence). This CDR3 comprises 14 residues.

Comments on this clonotype: A read error is possible here, since a much larger clone lies one base away. The rearrangement links TRBV30 to TRBJ1-1, with a tentative D call TRBD1 (5 bases). Germline CDR1 reads GTSNPN; CDR2 reads SVGIG (reference sequence). Trimming removed 4 bases at V and 0 bases at J, with 15 bases between. This CDR3 is 15 amino acids long. The CDR3: CAWKLRGALNTEAFF. The DNA of the CDR3 is TGTGCCTGGAAACTCCGGGGCGCTCTGAACACTGAAGCTTTCTTT.

In this sample, this clonotype turned up many times. This sequence joins TRBV6-1 and TRBJ1-5; possible D gene TRBD1, 5 bases. The CDR3 length is 13 residues. Looked up from germline, CDR1 is MNHNS and CDR2 is SASEGT. V lost 3 bases to trimming and J lost 9 bases, with 12 bases between them. In nucleotides, the CDR3 is TGTGCCAGCAGTGATAGCAGGGCTGGGCCCCAGCATTTT. Translated: CASSDSRAGPQHF.

V gene TRBV5-1 combines with J gene TRBJ1-3; D ambiguous. Deletions cut 5 bases from V and 0 bases from J, with 9 bases between. The germline V gene has CDR1 SGHRS and CDR2 YFSETQ. The CDR3 has 14 residues. The CDR3 DNA reads as TGCGCCAGCAGTTCGGCAAGCTCTGGAAACACCATATATTTT. Translation: CASSSASSGNTIYF.

The rearrangement links TRBV24-1 to TRBJ2-4, with TRBD1 matching 8 bases. This CDR3 comprises 18 residues. Germline V gives CDR1 KGHDR, CDR2 SFDVKD. V trimming: 9 bases; J trimming: 2 bases; junction bases outside the gene matches: 17. This CDR3 is CATATSSAGGFTKNIQYF. In DNA, the CDR3 is TGTGCCACCGCCACTTCATCCGCAGGGGGCTTTACCAAAAACATTCAGTACTTC.

Ten or more counts support this clonotype. The chain uses TRBV28 and TRBJ2-2; D possibly corresponds to TRBD2 (6 bases). The V gene lost 2 bases and the J gene lost 2 bases, with 15 bases spanning the gap. Germline CDR1 and CDR2: MDHEN and SYDVKM. The CDR3 runs to 17 residues. The CDR3 loop is CASSLRVGSLNTGELFF. The DNA of the CDR3 is TGTGCCAGCAGTTTACGGGTCGGGAGCCTAAACACCGGGGAGCTGTTTTTT.

This clonotype came up many times. The rearrangement joins TRBV28 to TRBJ2-1; 12 nucleotides match TRBD2. J gave up 5 bases and V 7 bases, and 18 bases lay outside the gene matches. The V gene's germline CDR1 is MDHEN and CDR2 SYDVKM. This CDR3 spans 19 amino acids. CDR3 sequence (DNA): TGTGCCAGCACCAACGGCGGGCTAGCGGGAGGGCCAGGGGACAATGAGCAGTTCTTC. This codes for CASTNGGLAGGPGDNEQFF.

This clonotype was counted only a few times. The chain joins TRBV5-6 to TRBJ2-6; D uncertain. Germline-derived CDR1 and CDR2 are SGHDT and YYEEEE. V was pared by 2 bases and J by 4 bases, with 10 bases between. This CDR3 has 15 residues. The CDR3 DNA is TGTGCCAGCAGCTTCTACAGTTCGGGGGCCAACGTCCTGACTTTC. This translates into CASSFYSSGANVLTF.

This chain links TRBV7-9 with TRBJ2-7, with 11 positions matching TRBD1. This CDR3 region has 18 residues. The V gene's germline CDR1 is SEHNR and CDR2 FQNEAQ (reference sequence). Trimming took 2 bases from V and 4 from J; bases not matched to a gene: 13. The CDR3 sequence: CASSLNFPGTGGRYEQYF. The CDR3 DNA sequence: TGTGCCAGCAGCTTAAACTTTCCCGGGACAGGGGGTCGTTACGAGCAGTACTTC.

This rearrangement joins TRBV7-2 to TRBJ2-5; 8 bases are shared with TRBD1. V gave up 4 bases and J gave up 0 bases; unmatched junction bases: 4. CDR3 length: 15 amino acids. CDR1 and CDR2 from the germline V gene are SGHTA and FQGNSA. DNA for the CDR3: TGTGCCAGCAGCTCAGGGGGCGCCAACCAAGAGACCCAGTACTTC. It is translated as CASSSGGANQETQYF. The complete variable domain, with remaining parts taken from reference TRBV7-2 and TRBJ2-5, reads GAGVSQSPSNKVTEKGKDVELRCDPISGHTALYWYRQSLGQGLEFLIYFQGNSAPDKSGLPSDRFSAERTGGSVSTLTIQRTQQEDSAVYLCASSSGGANQETQYFGPGTRLLVL.

This clonotype was detected ten times or more. The rearrangement joins TRBV12-3 or TRBV12-4 to TRBJ2-1; no clear D. V was clipped by 3 bases and J by 2 bases, with 8 bases between them. The CDR3 has 14 residues. CDR3 DNA: TGTGCCAGCAGTTTGAGACGGACCTACAATGAGCAGTTCTTC. As protein: CASSLRRTYNEQFF.

This clonotype was detected ten times or more. This sequence joins TRBV18 and TRBJ2-3, with unresolved D. CDR1 KGHSH and CDR2 LQKENI come from the germline V gene. Trimming took off 3 bases at V and 4 bases at J, with 5 bases between the two ends. The CDR3 runs 12 residues. CDR3 nucleotides: TGTGCCAGCTCACCTGACGCAGATACGCAGTATTTT. This encodes CASSPDADTQYF. The whole variable domain, filled in from reference TRBV18 and TRBJ2-3, reads NAGVMQNPRHLVRRRGQEARLRCSPMKGHSHVYWYRQLPEEGLKFMVYLQKENIIDESGMPKERFSAEFPKEGPSILRIQQVVRGDSAAYFCASSPDADTQYFGPGTRLTVL.

There are a few counts of this clonotype. The chain is built from TRBV27 and TRBJ2-7; the match to TRBD1 covers 7 bases. Germline V gives CDR1 MNHEY, CDR2 SMNVEV (reference sequence). The CDR3 is 12 amino acids. Trimming took 3 bases from V and 11 from J; bases not matched to a gene: 7. DNA for the CDR3: TGTGCCAGCAGTTTCCCCGGGGACAGAAAGTACTTC. Its translation is CASSFPGDRKYF.